This T cell receptor (beta chain) comes out of a study of Graves' ophthalmopathy and Graves' hyperthyroidism. About the research overall: Sampling took place at initial diagnosis, with peripheral blood obtained before any treatment.

RNA transcripts were the source from which TCR beta CDR3 regions were amplified. Second-round multiplex PCR came after a first-round RT-PCR that employed HTBI primers. TCRdb fed the multiplex PCR reads into MiXCR, producing one record per CDR3 protein. The data show approximately 640,000 distinct CDR3 sequences, about 38% seen once. General study points: The model predicted ophthalmopathy progression with 60% to 71% sensitivity and around 72% specificity.

Germline lookup yields CDR1 SGHDT and CDR2 YYEEEE. Trimming removed 3 bases from V and 10 bases from J, with 20 bases in between. CDR3 length equals 16 residues. Points on this clonotype: Antigen unknown.

Each donor who had ophthalmopathy showed moderate-to-severe activity, a CAS of ≥3, a NOSPECS of ≥4, and a duration under 3 months. Clinicians diagnosed using symptoms, serum thyroxine, TRAb, thyroid ultrasound and orbital computed tomography. This chain links TRBV5-6 with TRBJ1-6; D remains ambiguous. Source material: peripheral blood. The receptor was derived from an adult man with Graves' ophthalmopathy. The CDR3 DNA reads as TGTGCCAGCAGCTCCGAGCGGGCAGGCAGTCGGTCACCCCTCCACTTT. Residues: CASSSERAGSRSPLHF.